The TCR beta chain under discussion was sequenced for a study of blood T cells in healthy people across ages. The authors drew 8.5 to 10 milliliters of peripheral blood from each donor. Through a sample-barcoded 5' primer and a J-beta primer mix, a second PCR was run for about 7 to 12 cycles. Each cDNA molecule was tagged by a template-switch adaptor with 12 random nucleotides. TCRdb re-called the 5' RACE reads through MiXCR, storing one row per CDR3 protein. Among 750,000 or so distinct CDR3 sequences listed, 25% were seen once. Germline CDR1 reads MDHEN; CDR2 reads SYDVKM. V was clipped by 6 bases and J by 7 bases, with 18 bases between them. This CDR3 contains 15 residues. These data also featured in a second study, about T cells of mothers and their children. That paper adds: No T cell clones of persistent microchimeric origin were detected.

V is TRBV28 and J is TRBJ2-2; D perhaps matches TRBD1 (5 bases). This sequence originates from a boy younger than 18 in good health. Material: blood. In DNA form, the CDR3 reads TGTGCCAGCAGCTCCTATCAAGGGGTCGTCGGGGAGCTGTTTTTT. The encoded protein is CASSSYQGVVGELFF. The variable domain in full, completed from reference TRBV28 and TRBJ2-2, reads DVKVTQSSRYLVKRTGEKVFLECVQDMDHENMFWYRQDPGLGLRLIYFSYDVKMKEKGDIPEGYSVSREKKERFSLILESASTNQTSMYLCASSSYQGVVGELFFGEGSRLTVL.